This TCR beta chain was captured in a study of breast tumors, draining lymph nodes, adjacent tissues. Whole-study findings and limits: Compared with lymph nodes, tumors were less diverse; compared with nontumor tissue, more.

Samples came from axillary lymph nodes draining the breast cancer. TCRdb independently ran MiXCR on the multiplex PCR reads; one entry per CDR3 protein. The table has 70,000 to 95,000 distinct CDR3 sequences, about 20% seen once; the top ten hold around 2.4%. This CDR3 is 13 amino acids long. With 3 bases removed from V and 8 bases from J, the gap between germline ends came to 11 bases. Germline assignment: CDR1 SEHNR and CDR2 FQNEAQ (reference sequence). At least ten counts were recorded for this clonotype. Its antigen is currently unknown. The source is a female donor with breast cancer. Some clones in this sample may be carry-over from other donors' samples. The material sequenced was axillary lymph node tissue. This rearrangement joins TRBV7-9 to TRBJ2-1; maybe TRBD2 (6 bases). The CDR3 spells CASSFGRDYEQFF. The CDR3 DNA is TGTGCCAGCAGCTTTGGTCGGGACTATGAGCAGTTCTTC. Together with reference TRBV7-9 and TRBJ2-1, the CDR3 gives the full variable domain: DTGVSQNPRHKITKRGQNVTFRCDPISEHNRLYWYRQTLGQGPEFLTYFQNEAQLEKSRLLSDRFSAERPKGSFSTLEIQRTEQGDSAMYLCASSFGRDYEQFFGPGTRLTVL.